The 29 T cell receptor beta chains reported below all come from one sample, sequenced in a study of human T cells and chemical hapten exposure (dated by TCRdb to about 2021). Library preparation attached unique molecular identifiers to individual cDNA molecules for quantitative, reproducible TCR counting. Using fastp at Q25 and MiXCR, TCRdb reprocessed the public reads and kept productive beta chains. Rows with one shared CDR3 protein collapse into an entry with the most common genes and DNA. The sample table holds about 120,000 distinct CDR3 sequences, of which 8.5% were seen once. The top ten hold more than 1.3% of the sample. Unfractionated whole blood was collected in Tempus Blood RNA tubes, and total RNA was extracted from that blood. Sequenced: whole blood. The receptors shown here come from a human donor in good health. Some clones in this sample may be carry-over from other donors' samples. Donor details come from another sample of the same person, matched by shared clones.

The chain has TRBV6-2 or TRBV6-3 and TRBJ1-6; D gene unclear. Germline assignment: CDR1 MNHEY and CDR2 SVGEGT. Trimming removed 2 bases at V and 11 bases at J, with 10 bases between. This CDR3 spans 13 amino acids. CDR3 amino acids: CASSYEEETPLHF. The CDR3 coding sequence is TGTGCCAGCAGTTACGAGGAGGAGACACCCCTCCACTTT.

This clonotype was counted many times. The genes are TRBV24-1 and TRBJ1-1, with unresolved D. Between the trimmed V and J ends, which lost 3 bases and 6 bases, there was a span of 10 bases. The CDR3 has 13 residues. CDR1 KGHDR and CDR2 SFDVKD come from the germline V gene. CDR3 in amino acids: CATSDPRTSEAFF. The DNA for the CDR3 is TGTGCCACCAGTGATCCAAGGACGTCTGAAGCTTTCTTT.

This clonotype was counted at least ten times. V is TRBV9 and J is TRBJ1-4, with a possible D match to TRBD1 (5 bases). V dropped 4 bases and J dropped 2 bases, with 12 bases sitting between them. The CDR3 has 15 residues. Germline CDR1 is SGDLS and CDR2 is YYNGEE. This CDR3 is CASSSRQQTNEKLFF. As DNA, the CDR3 is TGTGCCAGCAGCTCCAGACAGCAGACTAATGAAAAACTGTTTTTT.

The chain couples TRBV11-2 to TRBJ2-5; tentatively, D is TRBD1 or TRBD2 (5 bases each). The germline gives CDR1 SGHAT, CDR2 FQNNGV. The CDR3 loop spans 15 amino acids. V lost 1 base, J lost 4 bases, and 13 bases lay in between. CDR3 sequence: CASSLGTGAGETQYF. The CDR3 bases are TGTGCCAGCAGCTTAGGTACTGGGGCGGGAGAGACCCAGTACTTC.

V and J are TRBV7-9 and TRBJ2-5; 11 bases are shared with TRBD1. Trimming at V came to 1 base and at J to 5 bases, leaving 15 bases not matched to a gene. CDR3 length equals 19 residues. Germline assignment: CDR1 SEHNR and CDR2 FQNEAQ (reference sequence). CDR3 amino acids: CASSLGREPGQGERETQYF. CDR3 coding DNA: TGTGCCAGCAGCTTAGGGAGAGAACCGGGACAGGGGGAACGGGAGACCCAGTACTTC.

The chain combines TRBV19 with TRBJ2-3, with D possibly matching TRBD1 (6 bases). Per germline, CDR1 LNHDA and CDR2 SQIVND (reference sequence). There are 15 residues in the CDR3. Trimming removed 6 bases at V and 0 bases at J, with 13 bases between. The CDR3 here is CASRETGPSTDTQYF. CDR3 DNA: TGTGCCAGTAGGGAGACAGGACCTAGCACAGATACGCAGTATTTT.

This clonotype was counted ten times or more. V is TRBV20-1 and J is TRBJ2-4; 8 positions match TRBD2. CDR3 size: 13 residues. The V and J ends lost 0 bases and 6 bases, in that order; junction bases with no gene match: 1. Looked up from germline, CDR1 is DFQATT and CDR2 is SNEGSKA (reference sequence). This CDR3 reads CSARESGGNIQYF. DNA of the CDR3: TGCAGTGCTAGAGAGAGCGGGGGAAACATTCAGTACTTC.

V usage is TRBV19 and J usage is TRBJ1-5; D perhaps matches TRBD1 (5 bases). Germline lookup yields CDR1 LNHDA and CDR2 SQIVND (reference sequence). Trimming took off 3 bases at V and 5 bases at J, with 11 bases between the two ends. The CDR3 extends over 14 amino acids. Here the CDR3 reads CASSMGGVYQPQHF. DNA for the CDR3: TGTGCCAGTAGTATGGGGGGGGTGTATCAGCCCCAGCATTTT.

This clonotype has a handful of counts. The chain carries TRBV12-3 or TRBV12-4 and TRBJ2-3; D unclear. There are 11 residues in the CDR3. Deletions cut 3 bases from V and 4 bases from J, with 2 bases between. CDR3 residues: CASSFSDTQYF. CDR3 in DNA: TGTGCCAGCAGTTTCTCAGATACGCAGTATTTT.

This clonotype turned up a few times. J is TRBJ1-6 and V is TRBV19; D gene unclear. The CDR3 extends over 13 amino acids. Germline V gene lookup returns CDR1 LNHDA and CDR2 SQIVND (reference sequence). The V end was cut by 5 bases, the J end by 7 bases, with 9 bases between. The CDR3 spells CASSAAGNSPLHF. The DNA for the CDR3 is TGTGCCAGTAGTGCAGCGGGAAATTCACCCCTCCACTTT.

This clonotype was detected ten times or more. The J gene is TRBJ2-5, the V gene TRBV19, with TRBD2 identical over 8 bases. This CDR3 region has 14 residues. Germline values: CDR1 LNHDA, CDR2 SQIVND (reference sequence). Unmatched junction bases numbered 6, after V lost 6 bases and J lost 3 bases. CDR3 loop: CASSPGLGEETQYF. CDR3 in DNA: TGTGCCAGTAGCCCGGGACTAGGGGAAGAGACCCAGTACTTC. Based on the CDR3 plus reference TRBV19 and TRBJ2-5, the full variable domain is DGGITQSPKYLFRKEGQNVTLSCEQNLNHDAMYWYRQDPGQGLRLIYYSQIVNDFQKGDIAEGYSVSREKKESFPLTVTSAQKNPTAFYLCASSPGLGEETQYFGPGTRLLVL.

This clonotype was recorded many times. The chain links TRBV6-2 or TRBV6-3 to TRBJ1-1; TRBD1 aligns across 7 bases. The CDR3 contains 17 residues. The V and J ends lost 5 bases and 0 bases, in that order; junction bases with no gene match: 12. The germline CDR1 and CDR2 sequences are MNHEY and SVGEGT. The CDR3 is CASSRDDRVGVNTEAFF. The CDR3 DNA sequence: TGTGCCAGCAGTCGAGACGACAGGGTGGGTGTGAACACTGAAGCTTTCTTT.

The CDR3 DNA reads as TGTGCCAGCAGCTTAGTCGCTAGCAGCGGTGAGCAGTTCTTC. This translates into CASSLVASSGEQFF. The V and J genes are TRBV7-9 and TRBJ2-1; a weak D match, TRBD2 (5 bases). The germline V and J ends were trimmed by 1 base and 9 bases, with 13 bases remaining between them. The CDR3 is made up of 14 amino acids. Germline V gene lookup returns CDR1 SEHNR and CDR2 FQNEAQ (reference sequence).

This clonotype was detected many times. The chain uses TRBV5-1 and TRBJ2-7, with D unclear. Germline V gives CDR1 SGHRS, CDR2 YFSETQ. This CDR3 has 14 amino acids. With 0 bases removed from V and 4 bases from J, the gap between germline ends came to 11 bases. The CDR3, as DNA: TGCGCCAGCAGCTTGGGACCGAACCCATACGAGCAGTACTTC. This gives the protein CASSLGPNPYEQYF.

This clonotype came up many times. The chain carries TRBV23-1 and TRBJ2-7; 11 bases agree with TRBD2. TRBV23-1 carries the ORF label, with uncertain function. This CDR3 contains 14 residues. The V segment lost 8 bases and the J segment 5 bases; nucleotides outside the gene matches: 8. The CDR3 protein is CASGTSGGSHEQYF. The DNA for the CDR3 is TGCGCCAGCGGAACTAGCGGGGGTAGTCACGAGCAGTACTTC.

This clonotype was counted only a few times. This chain uses TRBV27 with TRBJ1-1; D remains ambiguous. The CDR3 contains 13 residues. V was shortened by 3 bases and J by 7 bases, with 12 bases between the two germline ends. Germline V CDR1 and CDR2: MNHEY, SMNVEV (reference sequence). Here the CDR3 DNA reads TGTGCCAGCAGTTTTTGGGGAAACGGTGAAGCTTTCTTT. As protein: CASSFWGNGEAFF.

This clonotype came up a few times. The chain has TRBV20-1 and TRBJ2-1; 12 positions agree with TRBD2. Germline V lookup: CDR1 DFQATT, CDR2 SNEGSKA (reference sequence). Trimming cost V 6 bases and J 6 bases; bases outside gene matches: 6. The CDR3 loop spans 14 amino acids. The CDR3 reads CSARLAGEVNEQFF. In DNA form, the CDR3 reads TGCAGTGCCAGACTAGCGGGAGAGGTCAATGAGCAGTTCTTC.

This clonotype was observed at least ten times. The chain joins TRBV29-1 to TRBJ1-1; 10 bases agree with TRBD1. The V and J ends lost 6 bases and 2 bases, in that order; junction bases with no gene match: 3. Germline V gene lookup returns CDR1 SQVTM and CDR2 ANQGSEA. The CDR3 sequence is 13 residues long. The CDR3 DNA reads TGCAGCGTAGGGACAGGGGCCAACACTGAAGCTTTCTTT. Translation: CSVGTGANTEAFF.

This clonotype was recorded at least ten times. This sequence joins TRBV15 and TRBJ1-5; possible D gene TRBD1, 6 bases. Germline CDR1 is LNHNV and CDR2 is YYDKDF (reference sequence). The germline V and J ends were trimmed by 2 bases and 3 bases, with 11 bases remaining between them. The CDR3 runs to 15 residues. The CDR3 nucleotides are TGTGCCACCAGCAGAATGGGGGCGGTCAATCAGCCCCAGCATTTT. It yields the protein CATSRMGAVNQPQHF.

V gene TRBV7-3 combines with J gene TRBJ1-5; D gene uncertain. CDR1 is SGHTA, CDR2 FQGTGA, per germline. V gave up 2 bases and J gave up 0 bases, with 8 bases separating them. This CDR3 comprises 15 residues. CDR3 sequence: CASSLYGNSNQPQHF. Here the CDR3 DNA reads TGTGCCAGCAGCTTATACGGCAATAGCAATCAGCCCCAGCATTTT.

The sample holds many counts of this clonotype. The chain couples TRBV29-1 to TRBJ2-5; D gene uncertain. This CDR3 comprises 13 residues. V lost 2 bases and J lost 1, with 8 bases in between. CDR1 is SQVTM, CDR2 ANQGSEA, per germline. CDR3 in DNA: TGCAGCGTTGAAAGGCAGATCCAAGAGACCCAGTACTTC. Its protein product is CSVERQIQETQYF. The variable domain in full, with the rest retrieved from reference TRBV29-1 and TRBJ2-5, is SAVISQKPSRDICQRGTSLTIQCQVDSQVTMMFWYRQQPGQSLTLIATANQGSEATYESGFVIDKFPISRPNLTFSTLTVSNMSPEDSSIYLCSVERQIQETQYFGPGTRLLVL.

This clonotype was picked up a small number of times. The V call is TRBV6-5, the J call TRBJ2-7; 7 bases agree with TRBD2. Germline values: CDR1 MNHEY, CDR2 SVGAGI. This CDR3 comprises 14 residues. Trimming removed 4 bases from V and 4 bases from J; junction bases left unmatched: 7. The CDR3 sequence is CASSWGGRWYEQYF. CDR3 nucleotide sequence: TGTGCCAGCAGTTGGGGCGGGAGATGGTACGAGCAGTACTTC.

The CDR3 sequence: CASRDGPPETQYF. CDR3 nucleotides: TGCGCCAGCAGGGACGGACCTCCCGAGACCCAGTACTTC. The genes are TRBV5-1 and TRBJ2-5; D unclear. Trimming pared 5 bases from V and 5 bases from J, leaving 13 bases between. The CDR3 loop spans 13 amino acids. The germline V gene has CDR1 SGHRS and CDR2 YFSETQ.

The CDR3: CASSQDTANEQFF. As DNA, the CDR3 is TGCGCCAGCAGCCAAGATACGGCGAATGAGCAGTTCTTC. The chain recombines TRBV4-1 with TRBJ2-1; D unresolved. Germline V gives CDR1 MGHRA, CDR2 YSYEKL. V dropped 0 bases and J dropped 7 bases, with 7 bases sitting between them. The CDR3 extends over 13 amino acids.

The chain uses TRBV2 and TRBJ1-5, with TRBD1 as a possible D gene (6 bases). This CDR3 has 15 amino acids. Per the germline V gene, CDR1 is SNHLY and CDR2 is FYNNEI. With 8 bases removed from V and 6 bases from J, the gap between germline ends came to 20 bases. The CDR3 nucleotides are TGTGCCAGCGTCGATCAAAACAGGGAGAGTCAGCCCCAGCATTTT. It is translated as CASVDQNRESQPQHF.

This clonotype has at least ten counts. The J gene is TRBJ2-1, the V gene TRBV6-2 or TRBV6-3; no clear D. V lost 6 bases to trimming and J lost 9 bases, with 15 bases between them. The germline CDR1 and CDR2 sequences are MNHEY and SVGEGT. This CDR3 is 13 amino acids long. CDR3: CASRAEGLGEQFF. The DNA for the CDR3 is TGTGCCAGCAGGGCAGAAGGGCTTGGTGAGCAGTTCTTC.

The chain employs TRBV14 and TRBJ2-5, with a possible D match to TRBD2 (5 bases). The CDR3 totals 16 residues. Trimming removed 1 base at V and 2 bases at J, with 14 bases between. The germline CDR1 and CDR2 sequences are SGHDN and FVKESK. For the CDR3, the DNA is TGTGCCAGCAGCCAAGGAAATGGACCGGGGCAAGAGACCCAGTACTTC. Its translation: CASSQGNGPGQETQYF. Full variable domain (remainder filled in from reference TRBV14 and TRBJ2-5): EAGVTQFPSHSVIEKGQTVTLRCDPISGHDNLYWYRRVMGKEIKFLLHFVKESKQDESGMPNNRFLAERTGGTYSTLKVQPAELEDSGVYFCASSQGNGPGQETQYFGPGTRLLVL.

The table lists this clonotype with a few counts. V is TRBV30 and J is TRBJ1-1; D not certain. CDR3 size: 13 residues. V was pared by 3 bases and J by 1 base, with 9 bases between. The V gene's germline CDR1 is GTSNPN and CDR2 SVGIG (reference sequence). The CDR3 coding sequence is TGTGCCTGGAGCTTTGACAAGAACACTGAAGCTTTCTTT. Its protein product is CAWSFDKNTEAFF. Drawing the rest from reference TRBV30 and TRBJ1-1, the complete variable domain is SQTIHQWPATLVQPVGSPLSLECTVEGTSNPNLYWYRQAAGRGLQLLFYSVGIGQISSEVPQNLSASRPQDRQFILSSKKLLLSDSGFYLCAWSFDKNTEAFFGQGTRLTVV.

This chain links TRBV6-5 with TRBJ2-1; 13 bases line up with TRBD2. J was trimmed by 9 bases and V by 2 bases; bases with no gene match: 16. Germline V gene lookup returns CDR1 MNHEY and CDR2 SVGAGI. This CDR3 region has 19 residues. The CDR3 spells CASSYLTNRLAGGRSEQFF. CDR3 coding DNA: TGTGCCAGCAGTTACCTTACAAACCGACTAGCGGGGGGTAGAAGTGAGCAGTTCTTC.